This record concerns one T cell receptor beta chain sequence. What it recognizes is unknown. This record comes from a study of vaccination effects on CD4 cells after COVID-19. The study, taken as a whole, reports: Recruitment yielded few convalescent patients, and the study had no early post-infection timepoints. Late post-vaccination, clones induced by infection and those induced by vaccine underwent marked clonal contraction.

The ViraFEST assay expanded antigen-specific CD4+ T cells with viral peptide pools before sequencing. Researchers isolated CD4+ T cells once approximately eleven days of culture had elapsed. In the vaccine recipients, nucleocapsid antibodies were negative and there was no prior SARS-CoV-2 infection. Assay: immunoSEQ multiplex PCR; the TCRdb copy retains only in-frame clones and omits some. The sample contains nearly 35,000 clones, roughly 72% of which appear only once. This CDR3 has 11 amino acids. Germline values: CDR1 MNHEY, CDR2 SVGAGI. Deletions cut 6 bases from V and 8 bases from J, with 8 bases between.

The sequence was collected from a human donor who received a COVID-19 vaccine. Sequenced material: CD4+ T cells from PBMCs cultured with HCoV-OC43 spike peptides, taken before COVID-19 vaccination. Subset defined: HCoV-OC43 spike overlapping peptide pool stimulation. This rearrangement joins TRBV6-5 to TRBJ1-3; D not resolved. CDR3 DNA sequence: TGTGCCAGCAGCGCCGGTGACACCATATATTTT. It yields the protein CASSAGDTIYF.